Presented here are 27 T cell receptor beta chains from one specimen sequenced in a study of a mutant IDH1 vaccine in newly diagnosed glioma. The table came from immunoSEQ multiplex PCR; TCRdb's copy has only in-frame clones and leaves some out. Counted here are some 30,000 clones, just under 80% occurring once; the ten biggest clones make up approximately 23%. Indicated time point: week 11, during vaccination. With topical imiquimod, each dose of the vaccine consisted of 300 ug of mutant IDH1 20-mer peptide. These receptors' targets are unknown. The material sequenced was PBMCs, taken from a glioma patient whose treatment included an IDH1 peptide vaccine. These receptors were taken from a man between 25 and 39 years old with glioma.

This rearrangement joins TRBV5-4 to TRBJ1-6; tentative D call: TRBD1 (5 bases). The V end was cut by 0 bases, the J end by 8 bases, with 15 bases between. The CDR3 runs 16 residues. Per germline, CDR1 SGHNT and CDR2 YYREEE (reference sequence). CDR3 sequence (DNA): TGTGCCAGCAGCTTGGCCGTGACGGGGGTGGATTCACCCCTCCACTTT. Translation: CASSLAVTGVDSPLHF.

This clone showed up just a few times. This chain joins TRBV5-6 and TRBJ1-1; unclear D gene. The germline CDR1 and CDR2 sequences are SGHDT and YYEEEE. This CDR3 is 13 amino acids long. The V end was cut by 4 bases, the J end by 1 base, with 8 bases between. CDR3 bases: TGTGCCAGCAGCCGGACGGCGAACACTGAAGCTTTCTTT. This gives the protein CASSRTANTEAFF.

The genes are TRBV5-1 and TRBJ2-6; 8 positions match TRBD1. V was clipped by 4 bases and J by 4 bases; unmatched bases: 7. The CDR3 spans 16 residues. CDR1 is SGHRS, CDR2 YFSETQ, per germline. This chain's CDR3 is CASSRSTGAGANVLTF. The CDR3 bases are TGCGCCAGCAGCAGATCGACAGGGGCCGGGGCCAACGTCCTGACTTTC.

The chain employs TRBV7-7 and TRBJ2-3; 8 nucleotides match TRBD2. After removal of 5 bases from V and 3 bases from J, the junction contained 4 bases not matched to a gene. Germline V gene lookup returns CDR1 SSHAT and CDR2 FNYEAQ (reference sequence). The CDR3 has 14 residues. Here the CDR3 DNA reads TGTGCCAGCAGCCTGAGCGGGAGAACAGATACGCAGTATTTT. Residues: CASSLSGRTDTQYF.

This clone was found a few times. J is TRBJ1-2 and V is TRBV7-9; TRBD1 matches at 7 bases. V lost 7 bases, J lost 3 bases, and 11 bases stayed unmatched. Germline CDR1 and CDR2: SEHNR and FQNEAQ (reference sequence). The length of the CDR3 is 15 residues. In nucleotides, the CDR3 is TGTGCCAGCACAAGCCAGGGGGAATTGGACTATGGCTACACCTTC. Its protein product is CASTSQGELDYGYTF. Variable domain in full (rest from reference TRBV7-9 and TRBJ1-2): DTGVSQNPRHKITKRGQNVTFRCDPISEHNRLYWYRQTLGQGPEFLTYFQNEAQLEKSRLLSDRFSAERPKGSFSTLEIQRTEQGDSAMYLCASTSQGELDYGYTFGSGTRLTVV.

The rearrangement links TRBV9 to TRBJ2-7, with D perhaps TRBD2 (5 bases). This CDR3 region has 15 residues. V lost 0 bases, J lost 2 bases, and 12 bases lay in between. CDR1 and CDR2 from the germline V gene are SGDLS and YYNGEE. DNA for the CDR3: TGTGCCAGCAGCGTAGCTGTGGGAGAGACCTACGAGCAGTACTTC. Translating gives CASSVAVGETYEQYF.

Concerning this clone itself: This same CDR3 is encoded by further DNA sequences in the sample. The V gene is TRBV4-1, the J gene TRBJ1-5; D is unresolved. Trimming cost V 0 bases and J 0 bases, with 6 bases left between them. There are 15 residues in the CDR3. CDR1 and CDR2 from the germline V gene are MGHRA and YSYEKL. The CDR3 here is CASSQEGYSNQPQHF. The CDR3, as DNA: TGCGCCAGCAGCCAAGAGGGATATAGCAATCAGCCCCAGCATTTT.

The rearrangement uses TRBV19 and TRBJ2-3; 9 bases are a match to TRBD2. V dropped 1 base and J dropped 2; count of bases not matched to a gene: 4. This CDR3 is built from 16 residues. In germline, CDR1 is LNHDA, CDR2 SQIVND (reference sequence). The CDR3 nucleotides read TGTGCCAGTAGTATAGTGCGGGAGGGCCCCACAGATACGCAGTATTTT. Its translation is CASSIVREGPTDTQYF.

V is TRBV10-1 and J is TRBJ2-7, with D possibly being TRBD1 (5 bases). CDR1 is WNHNN, CDR2 SYGVQD, per germline (reference sequence). Trimming removed 4 bases at V and 1 base at J, with 5 bases between. The CDR3 runs to 12 residues. CDR3 loop: CASSGQSYEQYF. DNA of the CDR3: TGCGCCAGCAGTGGACAGTCCTACGAGCAGTACTTC.

This chain uses TRBV30 with TRBJ1-5; the D gene is possibly TRBD1 (5 bases). Trimming stripped 5 bases from V and 2 bases from J, with 10 bases between. Germline CDR1 reads GTSNPN; CDR2 reads SVGIG (reference sequence). This CDR3 spans 13 amino acids. In DNA form, the CDR3 reads TGTGCCTGGTCGGGGGAGGGCAATCAGCCCCAGCATTTT. Its protein product is CAWSGEGNQPQHF.

The chain combines TRBV19 with TRBJ1-2; 10 bases are a match to TRBD1. The CDR3 is 14 amino acids. V was clipped by 3 bases and J by 7 bases; unmatched bases: 5. Looked up from germline, CDR1 is LNHDA and CDR2 is SQIVND (reference sequence). CDR3 region: CASSIRQGASGYTF. Here the CDR3 DNA reads TGTGCCAGTAGTATCCGACAGGGGGCAAGTGGCTACACCTTC.

The chain is built from TRBV11-2 and TRBJ2-5; D call uncertain. The CDR3 contains 13 residues. Trimming took off 5 bases at V and 9 bases at J, with 16 bases between the two ends. Germline lookup yields CDR1 SGHAT and CDR2 FQNNGV. The CDR3 sequence is CASSTPPPSPQYF. The CDR3 bases are TGTGCCAGCAGCACGCCGCCCCCCTCTCCCCAGTACTTC.

The rearrangement links TRBV4-3 to TRBJ2-3; the D gene is possibly TRBD2 (7 bases). Trimming removed 4 bases from V and 1 base from J, with 18 bases in between. The CDR3 is 17 residues long. Germline V lookup: CDR1 LGHNA, CDR2 YSLEER. The CDR3 is CASSPRPGGLRTDTQYF. Written as DNA, the CDR3 is TGCGCCAGCAGCCCCCGTCCGGGGGGCCTCCGCACAGATACGCAGTATTTT.

This clone was seen a handful of times. The gene calls are TRBV5-1 and TRBJ1-1; TRBD1 matches at 7 bases. The germline gives CDR1 SGHRS, CDR2 YFSETQ. The CDR3 is 14 residues long. V shed 4 bases, J shed 0 bases, and the junction held 3 bases outside the gene matches. CDR3 coding DNA: TGCGCCAGCAGCCCGACAGGGATGAACACTGAAGCTTTCTTT. As protein: CASSPTGMNTEAFF. The full variable domain, in which reference TRBV5-1 and TRBJ1-1 provide the parts outside the CDR3, is KAGVTQTPRYLIKTRGQQVTLSCSPISGHRSVSWYQQTPGQGLQFLFEYFSETQRNKGNFPGRFSGRQFSNSRSEMNVSTLELGDSALYLCASSPTGMNTEAFFGQGTRLTVV.

In its sample, this clone was seen a few times. This chain links TRBV7-2 with TRBJ1-4, with TRBD1 matching 9 bases. Looked up from germline, CDR1 is SGHTA and CDR2 is FQGNSA. With 5 bases clipped from V and 7 bases from J, the junction kept 8 bases outside the gene matches. The CDR3 length is 15 residues. The CDR3 loop is CASSIYRGRGEKLFF. The CDR3 nucleotides read TGTGCCAGCAGCATATACAGGGGGCGAGGTGAAAAACTGTTTTTT.

The chain couples TRBV7-2 to TRBJ2-2; unclear D gene. Germline V gene sequence: CDR1 SGHTA, CDR2 FQGNSA. The CDR3 contains 13 residues. Trimming left V 5 bases short and J 0 bases short, with 4 bases between. In DNA, the CDR3 is TGTGCCAGCAGCGGAACGAACACCGGGGAGCTGTTTTTT. Its protein product is CASSGTNTGELFF.

The chain combines TRBV5-1 with TRBJ2-7; no firm D call. Germline V gene sequence: CDR1 SGHRS, CDR2 YFSETQ. Trimming stripped 4 bases from V and 7 bases from J, with 18 bases between. This CDR3 region has 14 residues. CDR3 sequence: CASSLDDRFGEQYF. The CDR3 bases are TGCGCCAGCAGCCTGGACGACCGGTTCGGGGAGCAGTACTTC.

This clone came up a few times. The V gene is TRBV29-1, the J gene TRBJ2-7, with a weak D call TRBD1 (5 bases). The germline CDR1 and CDR2 sequences are SQVTM and ANQGSEA. This CDR3 contains 13 residues. Trimming removed 4 bases at V and 6 bases at J, with 16 bases between. Here the CDR3 reads CSVVWSGLGEQYF. CDR3 DNA sequence: TGCAGCGTTGTTTGGTCAGGGCTTGGCGAGCAGTACTTC.

The chain couples TRBV5-4 to TRBJ1-1; D gene unclear. Germline values: CDR1 SGHNT, CDR2 YYREEE (reference sequence). V was pared by 3 bases and J by 0 bases, with 12 bases between. The CDR3 length is 15 residues. The CDR3 is CASSSRGSLNTEAFF. In DNA, the CDR3 is TGTGCCAGCAGCTCCCGTGGAAGTTTGAACACTGAAGCTTTCTTT.

CDR3 in DNA: TGTGCCAGCAGTCGACAGGGAGGTGAATACGAGCAGTACTTC. Residues: CASSRQGGEYEQYF. The J gene is TRBJ2-7, the V gene TRBV6-7; TRBD1 might be the D (7 bases). TRBV6-7 is reported as an ORF; its role is uncertain. Trimming took 5 bases from V and 4 from J, leaving 15 bases between them. CDR3 size: 14 residues.

The table lists this clone with a few counts. The CDR3, as DNA: TGTGCCAGCAGCTCTAATCGGGGCGAGCAGTACTTC. It codes for CASSSNRGEQYF. The chain uses TRBV11-3 and TRBJ2-7; the D gene is possibly TRBD2 (5 bases). Trimming pared 4 bases from V and 6 bases from J, leaving 10 bases between. This CDR3 is built from 12 residues. CDR1 is SGHNT, CDR2 YENEEA, per germline.

The rearrangement uses TRBV7-9 and TRBJ1-4, with TRBD1 as a possible D gene (6 bases). This CDR3 has 15 residues. V lost 4 bases and J lost 4, with 13 bases in between. Germline loops: CDR1 SEHNR, CDR2 FQNEAQ (reference sequence). For the CDR3, the DNA is TGTGCCAGCAGCTCAGGACAGAGACTTAATGAAAAACTGTTTTTT. Translation: CASSSGQRLNEKLFF.

This chain uses TRBV28 with TRBJ1-5, with D uncertain. V lost 4 bases, J lost 3 bases, and 10 bases lay in between. The CDR3 is made up of 14 amino acids. Germline CDR1 MDHEN, CDR2 SYDVKM. CDR3 region: CASSSLTYNQPQHF. The CDR3 region has the DNA TGTGCCAGCAGTTCTCTGACATACAATCAGCCCCAGCATTTT. Together with reference TRBV28 and TRBJ1-5, the CDR3 gives the full variable domain: DVKVTQSSRYLVKRTGEKVFLECVQDMDHENMFWYRQDPGLGLRLIYFSYDVKMKEKGDIPEGYSVSREKKERFSLILESASTNQTSMYLCASSSLTYNQPQHFGDGTRLSIL.

This clone was seen a single time. The V and J genes are TRBV2 and TRBJ2-7, with 10 nucleotides matching TRBD1. With 1 base clipped from V and 3 bases from J, the junction kept 3 bases outside the gene matches. The CDR3 is made up of 15 amino acids. CDR1 is SNHLY, CDR2 FYNNEI, per germline. In DNA, the CDR3 is TGTGCCAGCAGTGAAGGGACAGGGGGGGGCTACGAGCAGTACTTC. Protein sequence: CASSEGTGGGYEQYF.

The J gene is TRBJ2-3, the V gene TRBV5-1; 12 bases line up with TRBD2. V lost 4 bases to trimming and J lost 4 bases; unmatched junction nucleotides: 7. The CDR3 is made up of 16 amino acids. Germline V gives CDR1 SGHRS, CDR2 YFSETQ. For the CDR3, the DNA is TGCGCCAGCAGCCCTAGACTAGCGGGGGCGGCAGATACGCAGTATTTT. This codes for CASSPRLAGAADTQYF. Filled out from reference TRBV5-1 and TRBJ2-3, the complete variable domain reads KAGVTQTPRYLIKTRGQQVTLSCSPISGHRSVSWYQQTPGQGLQFLFEYFSETQRNKGNFPGRFSGRQFSNSRSEMNVSTLELGDSALYLCASSPRLAGAADTQYFGPGTRLTVL.

The chain carries TRBV29-1 and TRBJ2-2; D is unclear. V was cut by 7 bases and J by 0 bases, with 18 bases left in between. Looked up from germline, CDR1 is SQVTM and CDR2 is ANQGSEA. This CDR3 has 16 residues. The CDR3 nucleotides read TGCAGCGCCGGCACGTTTCAAGGTTCGAACACCGGGGAGCTGTTTTTT. It codes for CSAGTFQGSNTGELFF.

V and J are TRBV10-2 and TRBJ2-5, with 11 bases aligning to TRBD2. With 6 bases clipped from V and 0 bases from J, the junction kept 9 bases outside the gene matches. CDR1 and CDR2 (germline): WSHSY, SAAADI. The CDR3 loop spans 17 amino acids. CDR3 in DNA: TGCGCCAGCAGGGCCGGGACTAGCGGAGTGTACCAAGAGACCCAGTACTTC. This sequence encodes CASRAGTSGVYQETQYF.